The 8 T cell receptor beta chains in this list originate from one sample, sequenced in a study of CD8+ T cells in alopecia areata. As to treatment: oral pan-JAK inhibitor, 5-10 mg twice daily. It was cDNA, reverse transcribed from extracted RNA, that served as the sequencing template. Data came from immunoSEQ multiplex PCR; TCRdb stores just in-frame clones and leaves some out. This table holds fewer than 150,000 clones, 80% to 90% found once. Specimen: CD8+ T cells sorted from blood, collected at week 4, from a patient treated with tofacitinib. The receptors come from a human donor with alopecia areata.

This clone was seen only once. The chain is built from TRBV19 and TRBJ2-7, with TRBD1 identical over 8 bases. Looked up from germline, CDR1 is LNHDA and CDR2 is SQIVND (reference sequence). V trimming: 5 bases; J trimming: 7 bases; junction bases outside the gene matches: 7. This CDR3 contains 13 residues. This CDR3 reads CASSGAGGSEQYF. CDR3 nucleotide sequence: TGTGCCAGTAGTGGGGCAGGGGGCAGTGAGCAGTACTTC. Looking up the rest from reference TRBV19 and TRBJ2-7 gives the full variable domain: DGGITQSPKYLFRKEGQNVTLSCEQNLNHDAMYWYRQDPGQGLRLIYYSQIVNDFQKGDIAEGYSVSREKKESFPLTVTSAQKNPTAFYLCASSGAGGSEQYFGPGTRLTVT.

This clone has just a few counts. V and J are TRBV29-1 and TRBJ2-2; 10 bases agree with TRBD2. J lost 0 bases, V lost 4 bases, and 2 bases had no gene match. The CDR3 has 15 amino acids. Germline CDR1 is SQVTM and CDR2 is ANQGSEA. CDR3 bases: TGCAGCGTTGTAGCGGGAGGTTCGAACACCGGGGAGCTGTTTTTT. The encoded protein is CSVVAGGSNTGELFF.

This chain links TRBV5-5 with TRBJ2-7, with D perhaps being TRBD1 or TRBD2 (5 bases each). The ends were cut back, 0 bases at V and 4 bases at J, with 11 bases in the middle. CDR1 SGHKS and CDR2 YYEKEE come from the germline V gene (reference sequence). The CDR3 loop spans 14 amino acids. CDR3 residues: CASSLASEGYEQYF. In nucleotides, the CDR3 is TGTGCCAGCAGCTTGGCGAGCGAGGGGTACGAGCAGTACTTC.

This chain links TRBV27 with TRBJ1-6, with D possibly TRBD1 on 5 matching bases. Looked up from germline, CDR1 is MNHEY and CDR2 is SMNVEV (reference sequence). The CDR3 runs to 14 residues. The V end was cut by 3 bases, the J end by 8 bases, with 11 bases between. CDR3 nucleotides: TGTGCCAGCAGTTTGGGGGTGTGGGATTCACCCCTCCACTTT. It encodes CASSLGVWDSPLHF.

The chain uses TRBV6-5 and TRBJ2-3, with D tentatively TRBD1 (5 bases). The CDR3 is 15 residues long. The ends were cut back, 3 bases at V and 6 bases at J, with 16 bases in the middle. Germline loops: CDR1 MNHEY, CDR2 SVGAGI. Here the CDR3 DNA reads TGTGCCAGCAGTTATATTGGGGCGGCCGGGGATACGCAGTATTTT. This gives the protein CASSYIGAAGDTQYF.

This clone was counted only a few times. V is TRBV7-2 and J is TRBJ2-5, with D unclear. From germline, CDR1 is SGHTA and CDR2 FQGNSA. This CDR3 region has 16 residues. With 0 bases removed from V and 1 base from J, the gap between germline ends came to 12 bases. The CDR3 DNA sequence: TGTGCCAGCAGCTTAGCGCGGAACTGGCCCCAAGAGACCCAGTACTTC. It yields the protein CASSLARNWPQETQYF.

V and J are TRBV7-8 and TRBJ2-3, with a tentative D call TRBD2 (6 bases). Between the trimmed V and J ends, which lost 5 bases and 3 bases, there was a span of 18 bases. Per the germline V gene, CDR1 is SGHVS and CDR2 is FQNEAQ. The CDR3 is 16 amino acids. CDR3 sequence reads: CASSTGLNSKTDTQYF. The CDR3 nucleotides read TGTGCCAGCAGCACGGGACTCAACTCTAAAACAGATACGCAGTATTTT.

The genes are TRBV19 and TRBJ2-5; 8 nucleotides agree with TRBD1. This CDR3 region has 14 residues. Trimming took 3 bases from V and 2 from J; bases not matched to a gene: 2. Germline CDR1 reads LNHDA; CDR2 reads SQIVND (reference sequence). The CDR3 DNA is TGTGCCAGTAGTATCAACAGGGGGCAAGAGACCCAGTACTTC. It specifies CASSINRGQETQYF.